These 32 T cell receptor beta chains were sequenced from one sample in a study of vaccination and CD4 T cells after COVID-19 (dated by TCRdb to between 2021 and 2023). The library was prepared using PCR. Sequenced using an Illumina iSeq 100. DNA from cultured CD4+ T cells underwent TCR sequencing with the Oncomine TCR Beta short-read assay at the Johns Hopkins FTIC core. The QIAamp micro DNA kit was used to extract genomic DNA from the cultured CD4+ T cells. TCRdb reanalyzed the raw reads on its own, using fastp at Q25 for trimming and MiXCR for clone calling, and kept in-frame beta chains. Every CDR3 protein is listed once, alongside the most common genes and DNA of its rows. For this sample the table gives 9,500 to 14,000 distinct CDR3 sequences, of which 25% to 30% were detected only once. The ten largest make up about a fifth of the sample. The antigens for these receptors are not known. The treatment or condition label, read with the paper, signifies: 10-day PBMC culture with coronavirus spike peptide pools or control peptides (ViraFEST assay). CD4+ T cells from unexposed donors were collected before the COVID-19 pandemic (2011-2018).

Sequenced: CD4+ T cells from blood, cultured in vitro. The source of these receptors is a human donor in good health.

Written as DNA, the CDR3 is TGTGCCAGCAGCTTATGGGGGGTCAGCTCCTACAATGAGCAGTTCTTC. Encoded protein: CASSLWGVSSYNEQFF. This chain connects TRBV11-2 to TRBJ2-1, with D possibly TRBD2 on 6 matching bases. The CDR3 is 16 residues long. The V and J ends lost 2 bases and 0 bases respectively, with 11 bases between them. Per the germline V gene, CDR1 is SGHAT and CDR2 is FQNNGV.

This clonotype was detected a few times. The genes are TRBV6-1 and TRBJ1-1, with a weak D call TRBD1 (6 bases). The CDR3 length is 14 residues. The V end was cut by 5 bases, the J end by 5 bases, with 15 bases between. Germline assignment: CDR1 MNHNS and CDR2 SASEGT. This CDR3 is CASSPRTVSTEAFF. The CDR3 coding sequence is TGTGCCAGCAGTCCCCGGACAGTCTCGACTGAAGCTTTCTTT.

The CDR3 is CSARALSGRGGTEAFF. In nucleotides, the CDR3 is TGCAGTGCTAGAGCTTTATCCGGGAGGGGAGGCACTGAAGCTTTCTTT. V usage is TRBV20-1 and J usage is TRBJ1-1, with D perhaps matching TRBD1 (5 bases). The CDR3 consists of 16 residues. The V end lost 1 base, the J end lost 4 bases, and 19 bases lay between the germline ends. Per germline, CDR1 DFQATT and CDR2 SNEGSKA (reference sequence).

This clonotype was seen more than once but under ten times. The genes are TRBV24-1 and TRBJ2-7; D remains unclear. CDR1 KGHDR and CDR2 SFDVKD come from the germline V gene. The CDR3 contains 12 residues. The ends were cut back, 5 bases at V and 3 bases at J, with 7 bases in the middle. The CDR3, as DNA: TGTGCCACCAGTGGTAGGGACTACGAGCAGTACTTC. Amino acid sequence: CATSGRDYEQYF.

This clonotype is large (0.1 to 1%) in the sample. The chain links TRBV4-2 to TRBJ1-1; TRBD1 matches 10 bases. V shed 2 bases and J 4 bases; nucleotides not matched to a gene: 7. The CDR3 loop spans 16 amino acids. Germline V gene sequence: CDR1 LGHNA, CDR2 YNFKEQ. CDR3 protein: CASSQPGQGKATEAFF. CDR3 nucleotides: TGTGCCAGCAGCCAACCGGGACAGGGGAAGGCCACTGAAGCTTTCTTT.

This rearrangement joins TRBV5-4 to TRBJ2-7, with 9 bases fitting TRBD1. The germline gives CDR1 SGHNT, CDR2 YYREEE (reference sequence). The CDR3 has 12 residues. J was trimmed by 5 bases and V by 5 bases; bases with no gene match: 2. CDR3 nucleotides: TGTGCCAGCAGGAGGACAGGGGACGAGCAGTACTTC. This codes for CASRRTGDEQYF.

This clonotype is classed as medium-sized. V and J are TRBV7-2 and TRBJ1-6; D gene unclear. This CDR3 region has 13 residues. The V and J ends lost 3 bases and 14 bases respectively, with 14 bases between them. The germline V gene encodes CDR1 SGHTA and CDR2 FQGNSA. CDR3 nucleotide sequence: TGTGCCAGCAGCTTGGTACTCACCGGGGCCCTCCACTTT. As protein: CASSLVLTGALHF.

The chain is built from TRBV6-2 or TRBV6-3 and TRBJ2-7; D is ambiguous. CDR3 length: 15 amino acids. Germline V gene lookup returns CDR1 MNHEY and CDR2 SVGEGT. V lost 5 bases, J lost 3 bases, and 17 bases lay in between. The CDR3 sequence: CASSKPYLQRYEQYF. CDR3 DNA sequence: TGTGCCAGCAGTAAACCGTATCTCCAGCGCTACGAGCAGTACTTC.

This clonotype showed up just a few times. The rearrangement uses TRBV10-2 and TRBJ2-5; 10 nucleotides agree with TRBD2. Germline trimming cut 8 bases from V and 1 base from J; bases unmatched to any gene: 4. Germline V gene data show CDR1 as WSHSY and CDR2 as SAAADI. This CDR3 is 14 amino acids long. In nucleotides, the CDR3 is TGCGCCAGCCGGACTAGCGGACCCCAAGAGACCCAGTACTTC. Amino acid sequence: CASRTSGPQETQYF.

The chain couples TRBV20-1 to TRBJ2-7, with TRBD1 identical over 10 bases. CDR1 and CDR2 from the germline V gene are DFQATT and SNEGSKA (reference sequence). V was pared by 3 bases and J by 3 bases, with 5 bases of the junction left unmatched. The CDR3 spans 14 residues. CDR3: CSASRTGGYYEQYF. For the CDR3, the DNA is TGCAGTGCTAGCCGGACAGGGGGGTACTACGAGCAGTACTTC.

This clonotype has a handful of counts. V usage is TRBV7-3 and J usage is TRBJ2-7, with 12 nucleotides matching TRBD2. This CDR3 is built from 16 residues. Looked up from germline, CDR1 is SGHTA and CDR2 is FQGTGA. The V segment lost 5 bases and the J segment 2 bases; nucleotides outside the gene matches: 7. The CDR3 bases are TGTGCCAGCAGCCCAACCGCTAGCGGGAGGGCCTACGAGCAGTACTTC. Its protein is CASSPTASGRAYEQYF.

This clonotype was observed a handful of times. The rearrangement links TRBV20-1 to TRBJ1-1; D not resolved. Germline lookup yields CDR1 DFQATT and CDR2 SNEGSKA (reference sequence). The CDR3 runs 16 residues. The ends were cut back, 5 bases at V and 0 bases at J, with 19 bases in the middle. The DNA for the CDR3 is TGCAGTGCTGGCCCTAGAACTCAACCCATGAACACTGAAGCTTTCTTT. Its translation: CSAGPRTQPMNTEAFF.

This clonotype turned up a few times. The chain links TRBV4-3 to TRBJ1-2; a weak D match, TRBD1 (6 bases). The V gene lost 0 bases and the J gene lost 2 bases, with 16 bases spanning the gap. CDR3 length: 17 amino acids. Germline V gene data show CDR1 as LGHNA and CDR2 as YSLEER. The CDR3 region has the DNA TGCGCCAGCAGCCAAGATCACCGGACAGCGATGAACTATGGCTACACCTTC. It specifies CASSQDHRTAMNYGYTF.

There are a few counts of this clonotype. The chain combines TRBV28 with TRBJ1-4; D gene unclear. Trimming removed 4 bases at V and 8 bases at J, with 8 bases between. CDR1 is MDHEN, CDR2 SYDVKM, per germline. This CDR3 contains 12 residues. As DNA, the CDR3 is TGTGCCAGCAGTTGGTCGAGGGAAAAACTGTTTTTT. This encodes CASSWSREKLFF.

This clonotype was detected only a few times. V gene TRBV6-1 combines with J gene TRBJ2-2; TRBD2 agrees at 8 bases. Germline trimming cut 5 bases from V and 4 bases from J; bases unmatched to any gene: 6. The CDR3 totals 15 residues. Per the germline V gene, CDR1 is MNHNS and CDR2 is SASEGT. The CDR3 nucleotides are TGTGCCAGCAGTAGGCTAGCGGGTCTCACCGGGGAGCTGTTTTTT. Translation: CASSRLAGLTGELFF.

This clonotype is categorized as medium-sized (0.01 to 0.1%). V and J are TRBV6-2 or TRBV6-3 and TRBJ1-6; D remains unclear. V was shortened by 2 bases and J by 8 bases, with 16 bases between the two germline ends. Germline V CDR1 and CDR2: MNHEY, SVGEGT. The CDR3 consists of 16 residues. CDR3 coding DNA: TGTGCCAGCAGTTACCTCCGCCCTCAAGCAGATTCACCCCTCCACTTT. It translates to CASSYLRPQADSPLHF.

The chain has TRBV29-1 and TRBJ2-5; TRBD1 matches 8 bases. Germline V gene data show CDR1 as SQVTM and CDR2 as ANQGSEA. With 1 base clipped from V and 1 base from J, the junction kept 5 bases outside the gene matches. The CDR3 is 15 amino acids. CDR3 DNA: TGCAGCGTTGAAGCCGGACAGGGCCCCCAAGAGACCCAGTACTTC. Protein sequence: CSVEAGQGPQETQYF.

The V call is TRBV2, the J call TRBJ1-1; 8 nucleotides match TRBD1. The CDR3 length is 14 residues. The V gene end was trimmed by 5 bases and the J gene end by 6 bases; junction bases not matched to a gene: 8. Germline V CDR1 and CDR2: SNHLY, FYNNEI. CDR3 in DNA: TGTGCCAGCAGTCCGGACAGGGCGAGGCCTGAAGCTTTCTTT. Protein: CASSPDRARPEAFF. The whole variable domain, remainder taken from reference TRBV2 and TRBJ1-1, is EPEVTQTPSHQVTQMGQEVILRCVPISNHLYFYWYRQILGQKVEFLVSFYNNEISEKSEIFDDQFSVERPDGSNFTLKIRSTKLEDSAMYFCASSPDRARPEAFFGQGTRLTVV.

This chain links TRBV19 with TRBJ1-2; maybe TRBD1 (5 bases). V was pared by 5 bases and J by 5 bases, with 18 bases between. Germline values: CDR1 LNHDA, CDR2 SQIVND (reference sequence). This CDR3 comprises 15 residues. CDR3 amino acids: CASSARDGGRYGYTF. Here the CDR3 DNA reads TGTGCCAGTAGTGCCCGGGACGGTGGGAGGTATGGCTACACCTTC.

V usage is TRBV28 and J usage is TRBJ2-1; 7 bases align to TRBD2. There are 16 residues in the CDR3. V trimming: 8 bases; J trimming: 3 bases; junction bases outside the gene matches: 13. Germline loops: CDR1 MDHEN, CDR2 SYDVKM. CDR3 sequence (DNA): TGTGCCAGCGAAGGCGTGGGCGGGAGAAACTACAATGAGCAGTTCTTC. Translation gives CASEGVGGRNYNEQFF.

The CDR3 region is CASSDNSYNEQFF. DNA of the CDR3: TGTGCCAGCAGTGACAACTCCTACAATGAGCAGTTCTTC. The V call is TRBV6-4, the J call TRBJ2-1; D is unclear. Trimming removed 2 bases from V and 0 bases from J, with 2 bases in between. The CDR3 covers 13 residues. Per germline, CDR1 MRHNA and CDR2 SNTAGT.

The chain employs TRBV9 and TRBJ2-2, with D possibly matching TRBD2 (6 bases). Germline V CDR1 and CDR2: SGDLS, YYNGEE. The CDR3 totals 13 residues. The V gene lost 4 bases and the J gene lost 4 bases, with 8 bases spanning the gap. The CDR3 nucleotides are TGTGCCAGCAGCTCTAGCGTCACCGGGGAGCTGTTTTTT. Translation gives CASSSSVTGELFF.

This clonotype rates as medium-sized. The V and J genes are TRBV27 and TRBJ1-2, with D unresolved. V was shortened by 10 bases and J by 6 bases, with 18 bases between the two germline ends. Germline V gives CDR1 MNHEY, CDR2 SMNVEV (reference sequence). CDR3 length equals 13 residues. CDR3 amino acids: CATSKLGLDGYTF. The CDR3 region has the DNA TGTGCCACTTCTAAACTGGGATTAGATGGCTACACCTTC.

The V gene is TRBV20-1, the J gene TRBJ2-1, with D possibly TRBD1 on 6 matching bases. Trimming shortened V by 3 bases and J by 9 bases, and 12 bases separated the two germline ends. CDR1 is DFQATT, CDR2 SNEGSKA, per germline (reference sequence). This CDR3 has 12 amino acids. The CDR3 coding sequence is TGCAGTGCTAGCAAACAGGGAGCTGAGCAGTTCTTC. The encoded protein is CSASKQGAEQFF.

By share, this clonotype counts as medium-sized. V usage is TRBV20-1 and J usage is TRBJ1-2; a possible D gene is TRBD1 (5 bases). This CDR3 has 15 amino acids. From germline, CDR1 is DFQATT and CDR2 SNEGSKA (reference sequence). V was pared by 3 bases and J by 0 bases, with 14 bases between. The CDR3 bases are TGCAGTGCTAGCGTCCTTGGGGGTACTAACTATGGCTACACCTTC. It translates to CSASVLGGTNYGYTF.

The V and J genes are TRBV6-2 or TRBV6-3 and TRBJ2-2; 11 bases are shared with TRBD2. Per the germline V gene, CDR1 is MNHEY and CDR2 is SVGEGT. J gave up 7 bases and V 5 bases, and 12 bases lay outside the gene matches. This CDR3 is built from 17 residues. CDR3 residues: CASSQPTSGRLVGELFF. DNA for the CDR3: TGTGCCAGCAGTCAGCCAACTAGCGGGAGATTGGTCGGGGAGCTGTTTTTT.

The chain carries TRBV28 and TRBJ2-2; D is ambiguous. The CDR3 contains 14 residues. V shed 2 bases and J shed 4 bases, with 8 bases lying between them. Germline loops: CDR1 MDHEN, CDR2 SYDVKM. The CDR3 reads CASSLLTPTGELFF. The CDR3 DNA is TGTGCCAGCAGTTTACTGACTCCCACCGGGGAGCTGTTTTTT.

This chain joins TRBV20-1 and TRBJ1-2; TRBD1 is a possible D gene (6 bases). CDR1 is DFQATT, CDR2 SNEGSKA, per germline (reference sequence). The CDR3 runs 13 residues. The CDR3, as DNA: TGCAGCGTCAATGGGGGGCCTCGGGGAGGCTACACCTTC. The encoded protein is CSVNGGPRGGYTF.

This clonotype is classed as medium-sized. V is TRBV28 and J is TRBJ1-5; TRBD1 aligns across 12 bases. This CDR3 is built from 18 residues. Trimming removed 4 bases from V and 1 base from J; junction bases left unmatched: 8. Germline V gives CDR1 MDHEN, CDR2 SYDVKM. CDR3 sequence reads: CASSSPGQGAGSNQPQHF. The CDR3 DNA reads TGTGCCAGCAGTTCTCCGGGACAGGGGGCTGGCAGCAATCAGCCCCAGCATTTT.

The chain couples TRBV30 to TRBJ2-1, with 14 bases that match TRBD2. Germline V lookup: CDR1 GTSNPN, CDR2 SVGIG (reference sequence). The CDR3 sequence is 15 residues long. Trimming at V came to 1 base and at J to 6 bases, leaving 2 bases not matched to a gene. The CDR3 DNA is TGTGCCTGGAGTGAAGGACTAGCGGGAGGCAATGAGCAGTTCTTC. Its translation: CAWSEGLAGGNEQFF. Full variable domain (remainder filled in from reference TRBV30 and TRBJ2-1): SQTIHQWPATLVQPVGSPLSLECTVEGTSNPNLYWYRQAAGRGLQLLFYSVGIGQISSEVPQNLSASRPQDRQFILSSKKLLLSDSGFYLCAWSEGLAGGNEQFFGPGTRLTVL.

The chain joins TRBV6-1 to TRBJ1-2; perhaps TRBD1 as D (5 bases). Germline V gene data show CDR1 as MNHNS and CDR2 as SASEGT. Trimming shortened V by 2 bases and J by 8 bases, and 12 bases separated the two germline ends. CDR3 size: 13 residues. The CDR3 coding sequence is TGTGCCAGCAGTGAATGGGGGGAAATCGGCTACACCTTC. It encodes CASSEWGEIGYTF.

The rearrangement uses TRBV2 and TRBJ1-5; weak D call: TRBD1 (5 bases). CDR3 length: 15 amino acids. Germline CDR1 reads SNHLY; CDR2 reads FYNNEI. V was clipped by 7 bases and J by 3 bases, with 16 bases between them. CDR3 region: CASNPRGGYNQPQHF. The CDR3 DNA sequence: TGTGCCAGCAACCCAAGGGGAGGATACAATCAGCCCCAGCATTTT.